This T cell receptor (beta chain) came from a study of T cell repertoires in cytomegalovirus infection. With respect to this clonotype: As yet, its antigen is unknown.

Via MiXCR, TCRdb re-called the reads, giving one row per CDR3 protein. The sample carries roughly 27,000 distinct CDR3 sequences, under 20% recorded once. Germline V gene sequence: CDR1 SGHTA, CDR2 FQGNSA. V shed 4 bases and J shed 5 bases, with 9 bases lying between them. The CDR3 length is 13 residues. The clonotype originates from a human donor in good health (CMV status not recorded). Some clones in this sample may be carry-over from other donors' samples. The material sequenced was CD8+ T cells from cultured PBMCs, taken from culture after CMV antigen stimulation. The V call is TRBV7-2, the J call TRBJ2-1; D unresolved. CDR3 protein: CASSWVGNNEQFF. The CDR3 coding sequence is TGTGCCAGCAGCTGGGTGGGGAACAATGAGCAGTTCTTC.